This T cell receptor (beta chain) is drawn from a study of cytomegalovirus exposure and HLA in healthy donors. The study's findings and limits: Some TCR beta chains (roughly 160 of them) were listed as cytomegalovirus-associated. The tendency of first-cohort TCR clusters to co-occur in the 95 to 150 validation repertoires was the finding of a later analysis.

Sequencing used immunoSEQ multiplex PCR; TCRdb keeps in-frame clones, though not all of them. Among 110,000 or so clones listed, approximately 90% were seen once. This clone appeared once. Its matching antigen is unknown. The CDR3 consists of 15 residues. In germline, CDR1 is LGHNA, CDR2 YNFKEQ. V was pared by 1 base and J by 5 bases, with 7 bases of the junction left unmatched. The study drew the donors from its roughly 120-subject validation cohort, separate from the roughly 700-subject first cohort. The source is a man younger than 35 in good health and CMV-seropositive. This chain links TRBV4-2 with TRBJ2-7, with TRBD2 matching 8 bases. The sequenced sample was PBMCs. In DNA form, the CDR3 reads TGTGCCAGCAGCCAAGTTGTCGGGGGGGCCCACGAGCAGTACTTC. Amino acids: CASSQVVGGAHEQYF.